A single T cell receptor (beta chain) is shown here with its context. Antigen specificity is unknown. This sample is drawn from a study of blood T cells in healthy people across ages. Study-wide background: Roughly one uniquely barcoded beta molecule per two T cells was captured. Study-wide findings and caveats: Older age went with lower TCR beta diversity per million T cells, in a roughly linear way.

Alongside a J-beta primer mix, a sample-barcoded 5' primer served in a second PCR lasting roughly 7 to 11 cycles. TCRdb passed the 5' RACE reads through MiXCR, listing each CDR3 protein once. Counted here are 1.5 million to 2 million distinct CDR3 sequences, about two fifths occurring once; the ten biggest clones make up under 25%. Every donor gave approximately 10 milliliters of peripheral blood. This sequence originates from a human donor in good health. The specimen was blood.

The CDR3 nucleotides read TGCGCCAGCAGCTTGCTCCAGGAGAACACTGAAGCTTTCTTT. This encodes CASSLLQENTEAFF. This chain joins TRBV5-1 and TRBJ1-1; D unclear. The CDR3 contains 14 residues. CDR1 SGHRS and CDR2 YFSETQ come from the germline V gene. The V gene lost 1 base and the J gene lost 1 base, with 8 bases spanning the gap.